This TCR beta chain was profiled in a study of blood T cell repertoires in COVID-19. The overall study: The samples span acute and convalescent COVID-19 from the United States, Italy and Spain.

In the study's own analysis: Researchers report that nucleated cell counts were estimated from reference gene primer amplification. The protocol was immunoSEQ multiplex PCR, while the TCRdb copy is restricted to in-frame clones and leaves out a portion. The DNA was the basis for D and trimming; V, J and clone size are from that table. Of around 160,000 clones detected, approximately 80% appear once; the ten largest clones hold around 13%. Trimming took off 6 bases at V and 4 bases at J, with 15 bases between the two ends. CDR3 length equals 14 residues. In germline, CDR1 is LNHDA, CDR2 SQIVND (reference sequence).

Sequenced sample: peripheral blood. The chain couples TRBV19 to TRBJ1-2; D perhaps matches TRBD1 (5 bases). The receptor comes from a man aged 60 to 69 with active or convalescent COVID-19. The CDR3 DNA reads as TGTGCCAGTAGAGACGCGGGGCCCCCCTATGGCTACACCTTC. Protein product: CASRDAGPPYGYTF.